A single sample is the source of the 18 T cell receptor beta chains below, sequenced in a study of blood T cell repertoires in COVID-19. Some clones are missing from TCRdb's copy, which holds only in-frame ones; the method was immunoSEQ multiplex PCR. The sample has some 130,000 clones; approximately 84% are singletons. Sequencing used peripheral blood. The receptor set was obtained from a woman aged 80 or over with acute or convalescent COVID-19.

The V gene is TRBV4-1, the J gene TRBJ1-5; a weak D match, TRBD1 (6 bases). Germline-derived CDR1 and CDR2 are MGHRA and YSYEKL. The CDR3 runs 16 residues. V was clipped by 0 bases and J by 3 bases, with 12 bases between them. The CDR3 bases are TGCGCCAGCAGCCAAGAAGGGGGAAATTTCAATCAGCCCCAGCATTTT. Its protein is CASSQEGGNFNQPQHF.

The chain joins TRBV18 to TRBJ2-1, with D possibly matching TRBD2 (6 bases). The V end lost 2 bases, the J end lost 5 bases, and 10 bases lay between the germline ends. This CDR3 contains 14 residues. Germline-derived CDR1 and CDR2 are KGHSH and LQKENI. CDR3 DNA sequence: TGTGCCAGCTCACCATCCGGGAGCCACAATGAGCAGTTCTTC. Translated, it gives CASSPSGSHNEQFF. Filled out from reference TRBV18 and TRBJ2-1, the complete variable domain reads NAGVMQNPRHLVRRRGQEARLRCSPMKGHSHVYWYRQLPEEGLKFMVYLQKENIIDESGMPKERFSAEFPKEGPSILRIQQVVRGDSAAYFCASSPSGSHNEQFFGPGTRLTVL.

The chain couples TRBV7-9 to TRBJ2-1; no firm D call. CDR1 SEHNR and CDR2 FQNEAQ come from the germline V gene (reference sequence). The germline V and J ends were trimmed by 4 bases and 2 bases, with 3 bases remaining between them. The CDR3 covers 12 residues. The CDR3 DNA sequence: TGTGCCAGCAGCTACACCTACAATGAGCAGTTCTTC. This translates into CASSYTYNEQFF.

This clone was picked up many times. The CDR3 sequence: CASSYSNPGNTEAFF. In DNA, the CDR3 is TGTGCCAGCAGTTACTCCAACCCCGGGAACACTGAAGCTTTCTTT. The genes are TRBV6-5 and TRBJ1-1; the D is unclear. The CDR3 is 15 amino acids. Trimming pared 0 bases from V and 1 base from J, leaving 9 bases between. Germline V CDR1 and CDR2: MNHEY, SVGAGI.

V usage is TRBV6-6 and J usage is TRBJ2-1; 8 bases line up with TRBD2. Germline V lookup: CDR1 MNHNY, CDR2 SVGAGI (reference sequence). The CDR3 contains 14 residues. V was pared by 7 bases and J by 4 bases, with 6 bases of the junction left unmatched. The CDR3 reads CASNPGGVYNEQFF. Written as DNA, the CDR3 is TGTGCCAGCAATCCCGGGGGGGTATACAATGAGCAGTTCTTC.

The chain couples TRBV27 to TRBJ2-6, with 12 bases matching TRBD2. Germline V gene lookup returns CDR1 MNHEY and CDR2 SMNVEV (reference sequence). The V gene end was trimmed by 6 bases and the J gene end by 0 bases; junction bases not matched to a gene: 6. This CDR3 spans 18 amino acids. The CDR3: CASRFILAGGSGANVLTF. The CDR3 DNA follows: TGTGCCAGCAGGTTTATACTAGCGGGGGGCTCTGGGGCCAACGTCCTGACTTTC.

The DNA of the CDR3 is TGCGCCAGCAGCTTGGATGCCAGCTCTGGAAACACCATATATTTT. This translates into CASSLDASSGNTIYF. The chain couples TRBV5-1 to TRBJ1-3; D is undetermined. Per the germline V gene, CDR1 is SGHRS and CDR2 is YFSETQ. The CDR3 is 15 amino acids. V was clipped by 0 bases and J by 0 bases, with 7 bases between them.

J is TRBJ2-1 and V is TRBV11-2; 10 bases line up with TRBD2. Germline V lookup: CDR1 SGHAT, CDR2 FQNNGV. V lost 1 base to trimming and J lost 8 bases; unmatched junction nucleotides: 5. There are 15 residues in the CDR3. DNA for the CDR3: TGTGCCAGCAGCTTAGTCGCTAGCGGGAGCTATGAGCAGTTCTTC. Amino acids: CASSLVASGSYEQFF.

Remarks on this clone: Germline and junction disagree at one end, which may indicate a read error. The J gene is TRBJ1-3, the V gene TRBV6-2 or TRBV6-3, with TRBD1 matching 8 bases. The length of the CDR3 is 13 residues. In germline, CDR1 is MNHEY, CDR2 SVGEGT. The CDR3 nucleotides are TGTGCCAGCAGTTACCAATCGGGACAGGAGAGAGATTTT. Translated: CASSYQSGQERDF.

This clone was seen a single time. CDR3 loop: CASSLATGGSGYTF. CDR3 DNA sequence: TGTGCCAGCAGCTTGGCAACAGGGGGGAGTGGCTACACCTTC. J is TRBJ1-2 and V is TRBV5-6; 8 bases are a match to TRBD1. CDR3 size: 14 residues. J lost 7 bases, V lost 0 bases, and 5 bases had no gene match. Germline-derived CDR1 and CDR2 are SGHDT and YYEEEE.

J is TRBJ2-1 and V is TRBV6-2 or TRBV6-3; 8 nucleotides align to TRBD1. Per germline, CDR1 MNHEY and CDR2 SVGEGT. CDR3 size: 14 residues. With V trimmed by 5 bases and J by 7 bases, 7 bases remained unmatched. CDR3 DNA sequence: TGTGCCAGCAGTCCGAGGACAGGGTATAATGAGCAGTTCTTC. It codes for CASSPRTGYNEQFF.

The chain joins TRBV6-2 or TRBV6-3 to TRBJ2-7; D perhaps matches TRBD2 (6 bases). Trimming pared 0 bases from V and 9 bases from J, leaving 12 bases between. CDR3 length: 13 amino acids. CDR1 and CDR2 from the germline V gene are MNHEY and SVGEGT. CDR3 region: CASSYSGRRGQYF. The CDR3 coding sequence is TGTGCCAGCAGTTACTCGGGGAGGCGAGGGCAGTACTTC.

V gene TRBV7-9 combines with J gene TRBJ1-2; TRBD1 matches at 9 bases. The CDR3 is 14 amino acids. The V gene end was trimmed by 1 base and the J gene end by 4 bases; junction bases not matched to a gene: 1. Germline CDR1 and CDR2: SEHNR and FQNEAQ (reference sequence). This CDR3 reads CASSLGGQGYGYTF. The CDR3 bases are TGTGCCAGCAGCTTAGGGGGACAGGGCTATGGCTACACCTTC.

The chain links TRBV10-3 to TRBJ1-1; 8 nucleotides agree with TRBD1. Germline V gene data show CDR1 as ENHRY and CDR2 as SYGVKD. V dropped 4 bases and J dropped 5; count of bases not matched to a gene: 3. This CDR3 has 13 residues. Here the CDR3 DNA reads TGTGCCATCAGTGCCGACAGGGGAACTGAAGCTTTCTTT. It translates to CAISADRGTEAFF.

This chain uses TRBV7-2 with TRBJ1-1; unclear D gene. Deletions cut 1 base from V and 0 bases from J, with 3 bases between. The CDR3 is made up of 13 amino acids. Germline values: CDR1 SGHTA, CDR2 FQGNSA. The CDR3 bases are TGTGCCAGCAGCTTAGTTATGAACACTGAAGCTTTCTTT. As protein: CASSLVMNTEAFF. Filled out from reference TRBV7-2 and TRBJ1-1, the complete variable domain reads GAGVSQSPSNKVTEKGKDVELRCDPISGHTALYWYRQSLGQGLEFLIYFQGNSAPDKSGLPSDRFSAERTGGSVSTLTIQRTQQEDSAVYLCASSLVMNTEAFFGQGTRLTVV.

This clone appeared once. The chain uses TRBV11-2 and TRBJ1-2; D is uncertain. Trimming left V 0 bases short and J 4 bases short, with 12 bases between. Germline V CDR1 and CDR2: SGHAT, FQNNGV. The CDR3 has 15 amino acids. The CDR3 DNA reads TGTGCCAGCAGCTTAGAGGCAGGCCTCCCCTATGGCTACACCTTC. It is translated as CASSLEAGLPYGYTF. Filled out from reference TRBV11-2 and TRBJ1-2, the complete variable domain reads EAGVAQSPRYKIIEKRQSVAFWCNPISGHATLYWYQQILGQGPKLLIQFQNNGVVDDSQLPKDRFSAERLKGVDSTLKIQPAKLEDSAVYLCASSLEAGLPYGYTFGSGTRLTVV.

The chain is built from TRBV25-1 and TRBJ1-2, with 7 bases identical to TRBD1. With V trimmed by 4 bases and J by 8 bases, 7 bases remained unmatched. The CDR3 is made up of 13 amino acids. Per the germline V gene, CDR1 is MGHDK and CDR2 is SYGVNS. DNA of the CDR3: TGTGCCAGCAGTGTGACAGGGTCAGGGGGCTACACCTTC. It codes for CASSVTGSGGYTF.

This chain's CDR3 is CASSPQRGAADTQYF. The CDR3 nucleotides are TGTGCCAGCAGCCCACAGCGGGGGGCAGCAGATACGCAGTATTTT. V usage is TRBV9 and J usage is TRBJ2-3; 9 bases are a match to TRBD2. V trimming: 4 bases; J trimming: 4 bases; junction bases outside the gene matches: 7. This CDR3 comprises 15 residues. CDR1 is SGDLS, CDR2 YYNGEE, per germline.